This is a list of T cell receptor beta chains from one sample in a study of blood T cell repertoires in COVID-19. Libraries were prepared by immunoSEQ multiplex PCR; TCRdb keeps only in-frame clonotypes and omits some of them. This table holds 390,000 or so clones, just under 90% found once. Sequenced: PBMCs or T cells enriched from blood (not recorded which). All receptors come from a woman aged 50 to 65 who had recovered from COVID-19. The CDR3 runs from the conserved cysteine through the conserved F or W. D genes are given only for firm matches. The size field is filled for only some rows; it gives once, few, many or a size class.

- TRBJ2-2 - TRBV27 CASSSPLVGELFF TGTGCCAGCAGTTCCCCTCTCGTCGGGGAGCTGTTTTTT
- TRBJ1-5 - TRBV27 CASMQGYSNQPQHF TGTGCCAGCATGCAGGGTTATAGCAATCAGCCCCAGCATTTT
TRBD1 TRBJ1-3 - TRBV2 CARQGVDGNTIYF TGTGCCAGGCAGGGGGTCGACGGAAACACCATATATTTT
- TRBJ1-2 - TRBV7-2 CASTLDSLNRYGYTF TGTGCCAGCACCTTAGACAGTTTGAACCGCTATGGCTACACCTTC
- TRBJ1-1 - TRBV3-1/TRBV3-2 CASRQTANTEAFF TGTGCCAGCAGACAGACCGCGAACACTGAAGCTTTCTTT
- TRBJ2-1 - TRBV7-8 CASSLGAGTTRVNNEQFF TGTGCCAGCAGCTTAGGGGCGGGGACCACGCGGGTAAACAATGAGCAGTTCTTC
- TRBJ2-2 few TRBV4-2 CASSHEGHTNTGELFF TGTGCCAGCAGCCACGAGGGACACACGAACACCGGGGAGCTGTTTTTT
- TRBJ1-4 few TRBV6-5 CASRVGGAGEKLFF TGTGCCAGCAGGGTAGGAGGGGCAGGCGAAAAACTGTTTTTT
- TRBJ2-7 - TRBV5-1 CASRGDRTNPYEQYF TGCGCCAGCAGGGGTGACAGAACCAATCCCTACGAGCAGTACTTC
TRBD1 TRBJ2-1 - TRBV19 CASRIQGSAYNEQFF TGTGCCAGTAGGATACAGGGGTCGGCCTACAATGAGCAGTTCTTC
- TRBJ1-2 - TRBV3-1/TRBV3-2 CASSPAHRSGYTF TGTGCCAGCAGCCCAGCCCACAGGAGTGGCTACACCTTC
- TRBJ2-2 - TRBV29-1 CSVEPGPGELFF TGCAGCGTTGAACCAGGGCCCGGGGAGCTGTTTTTT
- TRBJ2-2 - TRBV5-5 CASSKSPRADTGELFF TGTGCCAGCAGCAAATCGCCCAGGGCGGACACCGGGGAGCTGTTTTTT
TRBD1 TRBJ1-2 few TRBV14 CASSFSGGAYTF TGTGCCAGCAGCTTCTCAGGGGGCGCCTACACCTTC
- TRBJ2-5 once TRBV5-1 CASSAGTPIETQYF TGCGCCAGCAGCGCCGGGACTCCCATTGAGACCCAGTACTTC
- TRBJ1-1 - TRBV5-4 CASSLGTGGRNTEAFF TGTGCCAGCAGCTTGGGGACCGGGGGGCGTAACACTGAAGCTTTCTTT
TRBD2 TRBJ2-3 once TRBV28 CASTRLAGSTDTQYF TGTGCCAGCACCCGACTAGCGGGTAGCACAGATACGCAGTATTTT
- TRBJ1-2 once TRBV11-2 CASSPRQNYGYTF TGTGCCAGCAGCCCCCGACAGAACTATGGCTACACCTTC
TRBD2 TRBJ2-3 - TRBV7-9 CASSLGLASTDTQYF TGTGCCAGCAGCCTGGGACTAGCGAGCACAGATACGCAGTATTTT
TRBD1 TRBJ1-1 - TRBV28 CASRQGEYTEAFF TGTGCCAGCAGACAGGGGGAGTACACTGAAGCTTTCTTT
- TRBJ1-5 - TRBV5-1 CASSFHTGWLSFQPQHF TGCGCCAGCAGCTTTCATACAGGGTGGTTGTCGTTTCAGCCCCAGCATTTT
- TRBJ2-1 - TRBV29-1 CSDRAYNEQFF TGCAGCGACCGGGCCTACAATGAGCAGTTCTTC
- TRBJ2-1 - TRBV4-1 CASSQEHYNEQFF TGCGCCAGCAGCCAAGAACATTACAATGAGCAGTTCTTC
TRBD1 TRBJ1-4 once TRBV11-2 CASSAGQGGGEKLFF TGTGCCAGCAGCGCCGGACAGGGCGGTGGTGAAAAACTGTTTTTT
- TRBJ1-2 - TRBV4-2 CASSQEHPANYGYTF TGTGCCAGCAGCCAAGAACACCCAGCTAACTATGGCTACACCTTC
TRBD1 TRBJ1-4 - TRBV30 CAWSSRTGGTNEKLFF TGTGCCTGGAGCTCTCGGACAGGGGGCACTAATGAAAAACTGTTTTTT
- TRBJ1-1 - TRBV6-4 CASRPNRDTNTEAFF TGTGCCAGCAGACCAAACCGGGACACGAACACTGAAGCTTTCTTT
- TRBJ1-1 - TRBV27 CASAGNTEAFF TGTGCCAGCGCGGGGAACACTGAAGCTTTCTTT
- TRBJ2-7 few TRBV7-3 CASSPRPGAEQYF TGTGCCAGCAGCCCCCGCCCGGGAGCCGAGCAGTACTTC
TRBD1 TRBJ1-1 - TRBV5-1 CASSLMGQENTEAFF TGCGCCAGCAGTCTGATGGGACAGGAGAACACTGAAGCTTTCTTT
TRBD1 TRBJ2-2 - TRBV11-1 CASTLGTGNTGELFF TGTGCCAGCACACTTGGGACAGGGAACACCGGGGAGCTGTTTTTT
TRBD1 TRBJ1-5 - TRBV2 CASSGEGAWNQPQHF TGTGCCAGCAGTGGTGAGGGGGCCTGGAATCAGCCCCAGCATTTT
- TRBJ1-1 - TRBV5-5 CASSPYAGTEAFF TGTGCCAGCAGCCCTTATGCCGGCACTGAAGCTTTCTTT
- TRBJ2-3 - TRBV6-6 CASRTAGTDTQYF TGTGCCAGCAGGACAGCCGGCACAGATACGCAGTATTTT
- TRBJ1-1 - TRBV14 CASGRGTNTEAFF TGTGCTTCGGGGAGGGGTACGAACACTGAAGCTTTCTTT
- TRBJ2-2 - TRBV4-2 CASSQVGAGSTGELFF TGTGCCAGCAGTCAAGTGGGGGCAGGGAGCACCGGGGAGCTGTTTTTT
- TRBJ1-6 - TRBV27 CASSSRVSPLHF TGTGCCAGCAGTTCGCGGGTTTCACCCCTCCACTTT
- TRBJ1-1 - TRBV9 CASSVLEGAEAFF TGTGCCAGCAGCGTATTGGAAGGGGCTGAAGCTTTCTTT
- TRBJ1-2 - TRBV6-2/TRBV6-3 CASSHSPWGYTF TGTGCCAGCAGCCACAGCCCGTGGGGCTACACCTTC
TRBD1 TRBJ2-7 many TRBV9 CASSVEPGGIYEQYF TGTGCCAGCAGCGTAGAACCAGGGGGCATCTACGAGCAGTACTTC
TRBD1 TRBJ1-4 once TRBV7-2 CASSSSGQFNEKLFF TGTGCCAGCAGCTCCTCGGGACAGTTTAATGAAAAACTGTTTTTT
TRBD1 TRBJ1-2 - TRBV25-1 CASSEGGTGASNYGYTF TGTGCCAGCAGTGAGGGCGGGACAGGGGCCTCTAACTATGGCTACACCTTC
TRBD2 TRBJ2-5 - TRBV6-1 CASSETLAGAGQTQYF TGTGCCAGCAGTGAAACACTAGCGGGGGCGGGACAGACCCAGTACTTC
TRBD1 TRBJ1-2 - TRBV30 CAWSVGLWGQGGFNYGYTF TGTGCCTGGAGTGTAGGATTGTGGGGACAGGGGGGATTTAACTATGGCTACACCTTC
- TRBJ1-4 - TRBV7-9 CASSSMTETNEKLFF TGTGCCAGCAGCTCCATGACAGAGACGAATGAAAAACTGTTTTTT
- TRBJ2-1 - TRBV7-9 CASSFISGNSPNEQFF TGTGCCAGCAGCTTTATTTCAGGGAATAGCCCAAATGAGCAGTTCTTC
- TRBJ1-2 - TRBV28 CASSLSRQYGYTF TGTGCCAGCAGTTTAAGTCGTCAGTATGGCTACACCTTC
- TRBJ1-2 few TRBV27 CASSLRGWDGYTF TGTGCCAGCAGTTTACGGGGTTGGGATGGCTACACCTTC
- TRBJ2-3 - TRBV5-1 CASSSVGPDTQYF TGCGCCAGCAGCTCAGTGGGGCCAGATACGCAGTATTTT
TRBD1 TRBJ1-5 few TRBV28 CASSSGQLKGSNQPQHF TGTGCCAGCAGTTCGGGACAGCTTAAGGGCAGCAATCAGCCCCAGCATTTT
- TRBJ1-4 - TRBV7-2 CASSLEGRGEKLFF TGTGCCAGCAGCTTAGAGGGCAGGGGCGAAAAACTGTTTTTT
- TRBJ1-6 - TRBV30 CAWTKGPLDNSPLHF TGTGCCTGGACCAAGGGGCCCCTGGATAATTCACCCCTCCACTTT
- TRBJ2-7 - TRBV27 CASSQRGSFYYEQYF TGTGCCAGCAGTCAGCGAGGAAGCTTCTACTACGAGCAGTACTTC
- TRBJ1-3 once TRBV15 CATSKSVGGSGNTIYF TGTGCCACCAGCAAATCAGTGGGGGGTTCTGGAAACACCATATATTTT
- TRBJ2-1 - TRBV6-5 CASNVVGGNEQFF TGTGCCAGCAATGTTGTAGGGGGCAATGAGCAGTTCTTC
- TRBJ1-6 - TRBV28 CATGQYNSPLHF TGTGCCACCGGACAGTATAATTCACCCCTCCACTTT
TRBD2 TRBJ2-3 - TRBV5-1 CASSLGGLAGSTDTQYF TGCGCCAGCAGCTTGGGGGGACTAGCGGGGAGCACAGATACGCAGTATTTT
- TRBJ1-5 - TRBV28 CATVRTDNQPQHF TGTGCCACCGTACGGACAGATAATCAGCCCCAGCATTTT
TRBD1 TRBJ1-4 - TRBV6-5 CASRPGTANEKLFF TGTGCCAGCAGGCCCGGGACAGCTAATGAAAAACTGTTTTTT